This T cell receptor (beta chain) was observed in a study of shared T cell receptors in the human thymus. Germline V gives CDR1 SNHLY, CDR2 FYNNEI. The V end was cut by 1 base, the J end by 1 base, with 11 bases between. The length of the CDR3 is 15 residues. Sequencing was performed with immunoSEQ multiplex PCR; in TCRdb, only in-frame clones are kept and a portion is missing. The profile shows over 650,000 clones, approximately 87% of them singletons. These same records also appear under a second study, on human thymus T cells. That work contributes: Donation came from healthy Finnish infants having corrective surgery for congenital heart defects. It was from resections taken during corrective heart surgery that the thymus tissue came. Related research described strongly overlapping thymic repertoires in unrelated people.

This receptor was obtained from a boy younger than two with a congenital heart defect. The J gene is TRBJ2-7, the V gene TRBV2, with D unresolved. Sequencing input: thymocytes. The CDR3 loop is CASSEVSRPSYEQYF. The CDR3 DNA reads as TGTGCCAGCAGTGAAGTCTCTAGGCCTTCCTACGAGCAGTACTTC.